The T cell receptor (beta chain) described here comes from a study of cytomegalovirus exposure and HLA in healthy donors. The CDR3 consists of 15 residues. Trimming stripped 2 bases from V and 2 bases from J, with 12 bases between. Germline CDR1 reads SEHNR; CDR2 reads FQNEAQ (reference sequence). The PCR ran on 60 Vbeta and 13 Jbeta primers. Sequencing was performed with immunoSEQ multiplex PCR; in TCRdb, only in-frame clones are kept and a portion is missing. The sample lists some 190,000 clones; 70% to 85% were seen once. This chain links TRBV7-9 with TRBJ2-5; D may be TRBD1 (6 bases). The clonotype comes from a man aged 40-49 years in good health and CMV-seropositive. Sequenced input: PBMCs. CDR3 in amino acids: CASSLIGQQQETQYF. CDR3 bases: TGTGCCAGCAGCTTAATCGGACAGCAACAAGAGACCCAGTACTTC.